A selection of T cell receptor beta chains follows, all from one sample in a study of CD8 T cells in Susac syndrome. TCRdb recomputed calls from the immunoSEQ multiplex PCR reads with MiXCR, one row per CDR3 protein. The table has 100,000 to 150,000 distinct CDR3 sequences, 80% to 95% seen once. The sample was CD8+ T cells from PBMCs. These receptor sequences come from a human donor with multiple sclerosis. Both conserved end residues are part of each CDR3. The D gene is left open where the match is weak. The size entry is marked missing in some rows and otherwise reads once, few, many or a size class.

V gene	CDR3 length	clone size	J gene	D gene	CDR3 DNA	CDR3 protein
TRBV7-9	14	few	TRBJ2-7	TRBD1	TGTGCCAGCAGCCATGGGACAGGGGGCTACGAGCAGTACTTC	CASSHGTGGYEQYF
TRBV4-1	15	NA	TRBJ2-7	NA	TGCGCCAGCAGCCAAGGGGCGACAGGGAGGTACGAGCAGTACTTC	CASSQGATGRYEQYF
TRBV12-3/TRBV12-4	23	NA	TRBJ2-1	TRBD1	TGTGCCAGCAGTGCTCCAGATGGGACAGAGGAGGTTAGCTTGCCCCGAGACTACAATGAGCAGTTCTTC	CASSAPDGTEEVSLPRDYNEQFF
TRBV10-2	15	NA	TRBJ1-2	NA	TGCGCCAGCAGTGATGGGGCCCCGGCTAACTATGGCTACACCTTC	CASSDGAPANYGYTF
TRBV12-3/TRBV12-4	16	once	TRBJ2-1	TRBD2	TGTGCCAGCAGTTTCTCCGAGACTAGCGGGACCAATGAGCAGTTCTTC	CASSFSETSGTNEQFF
TRBV27	17	NA	TRBJ2-3	NA	TGTGCCAGCAGTTGGGGCGGGGTTCGGGCTAGCACAGATACGCAGTATTTT	CASSWGGVRASTDTQYF
TRBV4-1	16	NA	TRBJ2-6	NA	TGCGCCAGCAGCCTACGGGTTTCCTCTGGGGCCAACGTCCTGACTTTC	CASSLRVSSGANVLTF
TRBV28	16	NA	TRBJ2-3	TRBD2	TGTGCCAGCAGTTTGTTGCCGGGACTAAGCACAGATACGCAGTATTTT	CASSLLPGLSTDTQYF
TRBV18	12	NA	TRBJ2-1	TRBD1	TGTGCCAGCGAGGGACAGGACAATGAGCAGTTCTTC	CASEGQDNEQFF
TRBV11-1	15	few	TRBJ1-1	NA	TGTGCCAGCAGCTCCGAGGCAGGGCCCAACACTGAAGCTTTCTTT	CASSSEAGPNTEAFF
TRBV7-9	15	NA	TRBJ2-7	TRBD1	TGTGCCAGCAGCCCTCGGACAGGGCAACCCTACGAGCAGTACTTC	CASSPRTGQPYEQYF
TRBV7-8	18	NA	TRBJ2-6	NA	TGTGCCAGCAGTACCCGAGTCAGTTTCGAGTCTGGGGCCAACGTCCTGACTTTC	CASSTRVSFESGANVLTF
TRBV4-1	15	NA	TRBJ2-7	NA	TGCGCCAGCAGCCAAGAACGGGACGTTAGGTACGAGCAGTACTTC	CASSQERDVRYEQYF
TRBV9	17	NA	TRBJ2-1	TRBD1	TGTGCCAGCAGCCCCCTGACAGGGGCCGCACCCCGGAATGAGCAGTTCTTC	CASSPLTGAAPRNEQFF
TRBV20-1	15	NA	TRBJ2-5	TRBD1	TGCAGTGCTAGAAATGGCAGGGGGCGAGGAGAGACCCAGTACTTC	CSARNGRGRGETQYF
TRBV4-1	13	NA	TRBJ2-2	NA	TGCGCCAGCGGACGGCCGAACACCGGGGAGCTGTTTTTT	CASGRPNTGELFF
TRBV5-1	12	once	TRBJ1-1	NA	TGCGCCAGCAGCTTGGGTCTGACTGAAGCTTTCTTT	CASSLGLTEAFF
TRBV19	16	NA	TRBJ2-3	TRBD2	TGTGCCAGTAGTATAATGCGGACTAGCGGAACAGATACGCAGTATTTT	CASSIMRTSGTDTQYF
TRBV2	17	NA	TRBJ2-6	NA	TGTGCCAGCAGTGAAGGGTCCCGGGGCTCTGGGGCCAACGTCCTGACTTTC	CASSEGSRGSGANVLTF
TRBV27	15	NA	TRBJ1-5	TRBD1	TGTGCCAGCAGTGCATACAGGGGAGGTGATCAGCCCCAGCATTTT	CASSAYRGGDQPQHF
TRBV12-3/TRBV12-4	16	NA	TRBJ2-2	NA	TGTGCCAGCAGTTTCCCTAGCACAGGGTCTGTTGGGGAGCTGTTTTTT	CASSFPSTGSVGELFF
TRBV5-1	16	NA	TRBJ1-1	TRBD1	TGCGCCAGCAGCTTGGCCCCAGACAGGGTGAACACTGAAGCTTTCTTT	CASSLAPDRVNTEAFF
TRBV29-1	14	NA	TRBJ2-1	TRBD1	TGCAGCGTTGACGGGACAGGGGCGTACAATGAGCAGTTCTTC	CSVDGTGAYNEQFF
TRBV5-1	16	NA	TRBJ2-3	TRBD2	TGCGCCAGCAGCCCTGGGACTAGCGATCTTTCAGATACGCAGTATTTT	CASSPGTSDLSDTQYF
TRBV3-1	14	NA	TRBJ2-5	NA	TGTGCCAGCAGCCAAGATAGTAGGGCGGAGACCCAGTACTTC	CASSQDSRAETQYF
TRBV24-1	15	NA	TRBJ2-1	TRBD1	TGTGCCACCTCCGGGACAGGCTACTCCTACAATGAGCAGTTCTTC	CATSGTGYSYNEQFF
TRBV3-1	14	NA	TRBJ1-2	TRBD1	TGTGCCAGCAGCCAACAGGGGGCTGGCTATGGCTACACCTTC	CASSQQGAGYGYTF
TRBV10-3	13	NA	TRBJ1-1	NA	TGTGCCATCAGTAGCAACGGAGTAAATGAAGCTTTCTTT	CAISSNGVNEAFF
TRBV12-3/TRBV12-4	15	NA	TRBJ2-5	TRBD2	TGTGCCAGCAGTCCGGGGGGGGCTCCGCAAGAGACCCAGTACTTC	CASSPGGAPQETQYF
TRBV18	12	NA	TRBJ1-1	NA	TGTGCCAGCAGAACCGGGGGTTCTGAAGCTTTCTTT	CASRTGGSEAFF
TRBV10-3	13	few	TRBJ2-5	NA	TGTGCGACATCGATGGGGACCCAAGAGACCCAGTACTTC	CATSMGTQETQYF
TRBV19	12	NA	TRBJ2-3	NA	TGTGCCAGTAGTATAGAGGGGGCGGAGCAGTATTTT	CASSIEGAEQYF
TRBV12-3/TRBV12-4	12	NA	TRBJ2-7	NA	TGTGCCAGCAGTTTAAATGGGGACGAGCAGTACTTC	CASSLNGDEQYF
TRBV7-9	13	few	TRBJ2-3	NA	TGTGCCAGCAGCTTAATCCGCACAGATACGCAGTATTTT	CASSLIRTDTQYF
TRBV9	12	NA	TRBJ2-7	NA	TGTGCCAGCAGCGGGGTTGAGATCGAGCAGTACTTC	CASSGVEIEQYF
TRBV20-1	17	once	TRBJ1-4	TRBD1	TGCAGTGCTAGAGATCCCTCGCTTGGGACAGGGTCCGGAAAACTGTTTTTT	CSARDPSLGTGSGKLFF
TRBV5-1	11	NA	TRBJ2-5	NA	TGCGCCAGCCGATACGACGAGACCCAGTACTTC	CASRYDETQYF
TRBV28	11	once	TRBJ2-7	NA	TGTGCCAGCAAGGGGGGGTACGAGCAGTACTTC	CASKGGYEQYF
TRBV27	16	NA	TRBJ2-5	NA	TGTGCCAGCAGTTTGCGCACAGGTCCGTACCAAGAGACCCAGTACTTC	CASSLRTGPYQETQYF
TRBV29-1	12	NA	TRBJ2-5	NA	TGCAGCGTGTGGGGGGAACAAGAGACCCAGTACTTC	CSVWGEQETQYF
TRBV27	13	NA	TRBJ2-7	NA	TGTGCCAGCAGTTTAATTCCAGCCTACGAGCAGTACTTC	CASSLIPAYEQYF
TRBV27	14	NA	TRBJ2-5	NA	TGTGCCAGCAGTTTGGAGGGAGGACAAGAGACCCAGTACTTC	CASSLEGGQETQYF
TRBV6-1	14	NA	TRBJ2-6	NA	TGTGCCAGCAGCCTCAGTGGTGGGGCCAACGTCCTGACTTTC	CASSLSGGANVLTF
TRBV6-1	15	NA	TRBJ2-5	TRBD1	TGTGCCAGCAGTGCCGGACAGGGGTACGGAGAGACCCAGTACTTC	CASSAGQGYGETQYF
TRBV3-1	14	NA	TRBJ2-7	NA	TGTGCCAGCAGCCCGCCAGGGGATCTCCTAGGGCAGTACTTC	CASSPPGDLLGQYF